Sequencing of this T cell receptor beta chain was carried out in a study of T cell repertoires in cytomegalovirus infection. Study details: Alongside well-studied HLA-B-restricted CMV epitopes, recently identified HLA-C-restricted CMV epitopes were also used.

General study points: The study identified carriers of CMV plus the relevant HLA from cumulative public TCR beta family frequency. Across the ex vivo response, the dominant clonotypes were HLA-C-restricted CMV-specific TCR beta clonotypes.

Worth noting for this clonotype: What it binds is not known.

V was pared by 1 base and J by 2 bases, with 7 bases between. The CDR3 has 14 residues. Via MiXCR, TCRdb re-called the reads, giving one row per CDR3 protein. Of 900,000 to 950,000 distinct CDR3 sequences listed, about a third are singletons. The J gene is TRBJ2-3, the V gene TRBV12-3 or TRBV12-4, with no clear D. Sample: cultured CD8+ T cells from PBMCs, taken from culture after CMV antigen stimulation. The receptor's source is a human donor in good health (CMV status not recorded). Some clones in this sample may be carry-over from other donors' samples. This chain's CDR3 is CASSLEQYTDTQYF. The DNA for the CDR3 is TGTGCCAGCAGTTTAGAACAGTACACAGATACGCAGTATTTT.